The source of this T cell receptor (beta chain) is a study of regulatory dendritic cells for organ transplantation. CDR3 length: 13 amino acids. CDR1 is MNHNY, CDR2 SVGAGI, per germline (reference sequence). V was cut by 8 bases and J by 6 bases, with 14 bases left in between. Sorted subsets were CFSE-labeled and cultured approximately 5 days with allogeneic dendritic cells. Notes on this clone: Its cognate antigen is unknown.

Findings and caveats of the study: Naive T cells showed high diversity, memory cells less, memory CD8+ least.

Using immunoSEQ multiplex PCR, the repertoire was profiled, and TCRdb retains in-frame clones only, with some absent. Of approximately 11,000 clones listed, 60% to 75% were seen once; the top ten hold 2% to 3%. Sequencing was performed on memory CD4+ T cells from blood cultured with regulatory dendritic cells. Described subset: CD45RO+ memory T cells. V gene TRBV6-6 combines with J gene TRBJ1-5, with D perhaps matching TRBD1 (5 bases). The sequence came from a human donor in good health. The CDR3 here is CASGPRGVQPQHF. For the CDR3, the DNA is TGTGCCAGCGGACCGCGGGGGGTTCAGCCCCAGCATTTT.